This TCR beta chain emerged from a study of brain metastases from non-small cell lung cancer. The study's findings and limits: Expanded T-cell clones appeared in around 58% of brain metastases over primaries. Fewer infiltrating T cells were found in brain metastases than primaries. TCR repertoires overlapped largely between brain metastases and matched primaries.

The V end was cut by 0 bases, the J end by 3 bases, with 11 bases between. The CDR3 totals 15 residues. CDR1 is MNHEY, CDR2 SVGAGI, per germline. With respect to this clone: No antigen is known for it.

Sequencing used immunoSEQ multiplex PCR; TCRdb keeps in-frame clones, though not all of them. The sample records some 1,500 clones, 80% to 90% being singletons. The source of this sequence is a donor aged 40 or over with non-small cell lung cancer. V is TRBV6-5 and J is TRBJ1-1; tentatively, D is TRBD1 (5 bases). The material sequenced was primary lung tumor tissue. The CDR3 sequence is CASSYSPGGDTEAFF. In nucleotides, the CDR3 is TGTGCCAGCAGTTACTCTCCGGGGGGGGACACTGAAGCTTTCTTT.